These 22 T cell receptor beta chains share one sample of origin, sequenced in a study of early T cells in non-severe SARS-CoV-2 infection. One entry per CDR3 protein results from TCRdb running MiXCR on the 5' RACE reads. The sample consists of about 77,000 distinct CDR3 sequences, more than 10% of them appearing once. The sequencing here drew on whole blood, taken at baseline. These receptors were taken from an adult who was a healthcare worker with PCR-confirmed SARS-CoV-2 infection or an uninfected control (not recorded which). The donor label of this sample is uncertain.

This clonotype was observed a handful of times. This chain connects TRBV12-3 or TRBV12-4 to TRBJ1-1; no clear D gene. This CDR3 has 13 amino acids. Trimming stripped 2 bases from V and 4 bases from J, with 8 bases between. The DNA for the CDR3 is TGTGCCAGCAGTTTATCCGGGAGCACTGAAGCTTTCTTT. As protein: CASSLSGSTEAFF.

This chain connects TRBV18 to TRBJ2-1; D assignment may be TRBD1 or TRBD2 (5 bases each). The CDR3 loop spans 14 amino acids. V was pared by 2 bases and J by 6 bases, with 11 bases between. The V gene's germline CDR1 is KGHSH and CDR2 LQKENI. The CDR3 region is CASSPGGAVNEQFF. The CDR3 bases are TGTGCCAGCTCACCAGGGGGAGCTGTCAATGAGCAGTTCTTC.

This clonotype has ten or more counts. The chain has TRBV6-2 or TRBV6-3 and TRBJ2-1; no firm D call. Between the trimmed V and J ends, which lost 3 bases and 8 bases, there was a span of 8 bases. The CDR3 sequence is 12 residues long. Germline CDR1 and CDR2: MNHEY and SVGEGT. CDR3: CASSYFWDEQFF. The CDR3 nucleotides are TGTGCCAGCAGTTATTTTTGGGATGAGCAGTTCTTC.

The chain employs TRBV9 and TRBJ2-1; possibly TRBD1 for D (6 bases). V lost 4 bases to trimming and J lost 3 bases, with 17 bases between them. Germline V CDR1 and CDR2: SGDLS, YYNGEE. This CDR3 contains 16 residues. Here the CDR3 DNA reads TGTGCCAGCAGCCCGCCTTCCCGGACAGACTACAATGAGCAGTTCTTC. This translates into CASSPPSRTDYNEQFF.

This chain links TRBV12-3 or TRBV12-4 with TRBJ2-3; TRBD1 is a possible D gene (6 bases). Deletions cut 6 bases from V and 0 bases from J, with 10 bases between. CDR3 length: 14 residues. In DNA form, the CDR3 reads TGTGCCAGCAGCCGGACAGAAAGCACAGATACGCAGTATTTT. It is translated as CASSRTESTDTQYF.

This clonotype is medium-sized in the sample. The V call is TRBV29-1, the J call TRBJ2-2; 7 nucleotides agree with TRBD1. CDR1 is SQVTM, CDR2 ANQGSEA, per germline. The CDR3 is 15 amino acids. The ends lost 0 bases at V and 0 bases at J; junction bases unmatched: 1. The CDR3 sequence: CSVEDGTANTGELFF. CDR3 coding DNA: TGCAGCGTTGAAGATGGGACAGCGAACACCGGGGAGCTGTTTTTT.

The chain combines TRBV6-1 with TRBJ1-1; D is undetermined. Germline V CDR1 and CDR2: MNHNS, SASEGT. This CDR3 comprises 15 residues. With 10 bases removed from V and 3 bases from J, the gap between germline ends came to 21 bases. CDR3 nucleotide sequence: TGTGCCACTGATGGGCCCAGAGCGAGGGACACTGAAGCTTTCTTT. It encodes CATDGPRARDTEAFF.

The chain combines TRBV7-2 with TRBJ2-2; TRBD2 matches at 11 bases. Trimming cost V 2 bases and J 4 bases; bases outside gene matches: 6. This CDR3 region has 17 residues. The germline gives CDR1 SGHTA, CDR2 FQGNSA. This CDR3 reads CASSLFSGGASTGELFF. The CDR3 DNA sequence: TGTGCCAGCAGCTTATTTAGCGGGGGGGCGAGCACCGGGGAGCTGTTTTTT.

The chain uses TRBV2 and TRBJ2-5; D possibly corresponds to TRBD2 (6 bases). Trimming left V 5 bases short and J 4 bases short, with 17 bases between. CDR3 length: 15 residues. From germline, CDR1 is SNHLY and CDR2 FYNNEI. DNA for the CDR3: TGTGCCAGCAGTATTCGGCCGGAGACTAGAGAGACCCAGTACTTC. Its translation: CASSIRPETRETQYF.

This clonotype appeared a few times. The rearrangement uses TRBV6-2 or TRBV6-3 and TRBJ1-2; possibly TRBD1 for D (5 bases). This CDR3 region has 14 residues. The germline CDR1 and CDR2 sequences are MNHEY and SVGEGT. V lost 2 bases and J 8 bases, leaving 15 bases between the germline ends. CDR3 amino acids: CASSYGWGVRGYTF. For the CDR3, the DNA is TGTGCCAGCAGTTACGGCTGGGGCGTCAGGGGCTACACCTTC.

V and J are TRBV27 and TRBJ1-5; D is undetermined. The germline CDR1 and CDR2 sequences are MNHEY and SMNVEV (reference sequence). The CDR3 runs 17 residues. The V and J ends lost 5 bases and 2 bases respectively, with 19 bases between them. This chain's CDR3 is CASSLQAVTQGNQPQHF. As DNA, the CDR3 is TGTGCCAGCAGTCTACAAGCGGTTACCCAAGGCAATCAGCCCCAGCATTTT.

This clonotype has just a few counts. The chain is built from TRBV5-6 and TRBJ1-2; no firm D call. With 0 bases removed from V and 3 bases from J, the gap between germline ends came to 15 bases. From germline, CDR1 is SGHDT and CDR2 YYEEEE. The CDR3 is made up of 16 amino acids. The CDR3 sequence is CASSLEVRARDYGYTF. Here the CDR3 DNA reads TGTGCCAGCAGCTTGGAGGTGAGGGCGAGGGACTATGGCTACACCTTC.

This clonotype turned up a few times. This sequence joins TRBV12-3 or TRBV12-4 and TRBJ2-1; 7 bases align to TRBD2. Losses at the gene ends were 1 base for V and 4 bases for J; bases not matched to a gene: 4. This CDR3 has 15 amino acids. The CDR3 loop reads CASSLGGSEYNEQFF. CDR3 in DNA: TGTGCCAGCAGTTTAGGCGGGAGCGAATACAATGAGCAGTTCTTC.

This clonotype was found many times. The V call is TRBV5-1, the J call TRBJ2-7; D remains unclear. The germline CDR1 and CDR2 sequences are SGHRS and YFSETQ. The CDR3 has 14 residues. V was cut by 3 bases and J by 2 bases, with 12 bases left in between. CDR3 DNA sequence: TGCGCCAGCAGCTGGTGGACCGGACCCTACGAGCAGTACTTC. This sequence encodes CASSWWTGPYEQYF.

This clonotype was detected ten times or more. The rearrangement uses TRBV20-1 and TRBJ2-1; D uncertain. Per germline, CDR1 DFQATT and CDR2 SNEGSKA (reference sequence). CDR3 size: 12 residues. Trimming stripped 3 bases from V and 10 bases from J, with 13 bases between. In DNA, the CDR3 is TGCAGTGCTAGTCTTAGCTCACGGGAGCAGTTCTTC. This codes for CSASLSSREQFF.

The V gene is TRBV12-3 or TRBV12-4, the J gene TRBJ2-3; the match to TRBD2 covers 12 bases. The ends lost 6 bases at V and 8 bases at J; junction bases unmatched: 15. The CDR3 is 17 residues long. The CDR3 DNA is TGTGCCAGCAGCCCACCTTGGACTAGCGGGATCCCCGGTACGCAGTATTTT. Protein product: CASSPPWTSGIPGTQYF.

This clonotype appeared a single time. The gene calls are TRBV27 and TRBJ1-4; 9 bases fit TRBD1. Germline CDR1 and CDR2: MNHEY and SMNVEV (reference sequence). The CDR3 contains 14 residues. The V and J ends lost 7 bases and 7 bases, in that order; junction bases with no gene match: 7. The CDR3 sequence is CASKRQGEIEKLFF. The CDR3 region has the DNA TGTGCCAGCAAGCGACAGGGGGAAATTGAAAAACTGTTTTTT.

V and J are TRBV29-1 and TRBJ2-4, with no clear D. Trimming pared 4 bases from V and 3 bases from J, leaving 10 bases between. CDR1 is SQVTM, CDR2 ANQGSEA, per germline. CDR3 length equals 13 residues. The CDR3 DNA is TGCAGCGTTGCCGATAGGGTCAAAAACATTCAGTACTTC. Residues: CSVADRVKNIQYF.

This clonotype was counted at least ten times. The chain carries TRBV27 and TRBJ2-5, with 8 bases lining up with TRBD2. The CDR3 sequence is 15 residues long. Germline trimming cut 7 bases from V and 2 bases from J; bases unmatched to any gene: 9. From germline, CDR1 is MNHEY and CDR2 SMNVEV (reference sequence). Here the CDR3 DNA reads TGTGCCAGCATGGGAGCGGGAGTCCGGCAAGAGACCCAGTACTTC. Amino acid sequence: CASMGAGVRQETQYF.

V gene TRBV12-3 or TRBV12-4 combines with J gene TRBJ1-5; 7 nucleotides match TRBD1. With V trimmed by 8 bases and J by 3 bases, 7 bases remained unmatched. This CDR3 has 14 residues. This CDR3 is CASRQGGINQPQHF. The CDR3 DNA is TGTGCCAGCCGTCAGGGGGGAATCAATCAGCCCCAGCATTTT.

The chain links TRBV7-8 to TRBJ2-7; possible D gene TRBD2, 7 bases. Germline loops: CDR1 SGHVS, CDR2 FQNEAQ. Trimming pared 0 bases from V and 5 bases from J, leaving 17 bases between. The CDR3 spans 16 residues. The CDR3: CASSLAGGAVINEQYF. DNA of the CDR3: TGTGCCAGCAGCTTAGCAGGGGGGGCTGTTATAAACGAGCAGTACTTC.

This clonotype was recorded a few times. CDR3 amino acids: CASSYRTSGREDEQFF. Written as DNA, the CDR3 is TGTGCCAGCAGTTACCGGACTAGCGGGAGGGAGGATGAGCAGTTCTTC. V and J are TRBV6-6 and TRBJ2-1; 15 bases are a match to TRBD2. Trimming cost V 2 bases and J 8 bases; bases outside gene matches: 4. There are 16 residues in the CDR3. Germline CDR1 MNHNY, CDR2 SVGAGI (reference sequence).